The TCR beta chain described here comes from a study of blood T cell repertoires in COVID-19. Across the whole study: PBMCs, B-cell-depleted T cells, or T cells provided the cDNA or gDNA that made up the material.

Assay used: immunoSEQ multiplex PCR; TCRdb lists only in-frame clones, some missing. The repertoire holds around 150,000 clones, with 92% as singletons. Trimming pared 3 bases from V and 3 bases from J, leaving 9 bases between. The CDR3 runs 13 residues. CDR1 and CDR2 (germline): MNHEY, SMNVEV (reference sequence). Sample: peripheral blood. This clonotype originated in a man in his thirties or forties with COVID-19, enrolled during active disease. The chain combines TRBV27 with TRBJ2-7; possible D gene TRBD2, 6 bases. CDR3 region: CASSFRGGYEQYF. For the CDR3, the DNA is TGTGCCAGCAGTTTCCGGGGAGGCTACGAGCAGTACTTC.